The present TCR beta chain was sequenced within a study of T cells after yellow fever vaccination. The CDR3 is made up of 12 amino acids. The V segment lost 5 bases and the J segment 7 bases; nucleotides outside the gene matches: 4. CDR1 and CDR2 (germline): DFQATT, SNEGSKA (reference sequence). TCRdb reprocessed the 5' RACE reads via MiXCR and lists one record per CDR3 protein. The sample includes about 260,000 distinct CDR3 sequences, 13% of them seen just once. A note on this clonotype: Its antigen remains unidentified.

Study-level results: Reappearance after the booster was observed for most primary-vaccination clones (about 96% CD4, over 70% CD8).

The sequence derives from a man aged 25-45 years who received the YFV17D yellow fever vaccine. The source material was CD4+ T cells sorted from PBMCs, sampled 45 days after the yellow fever booster vaccination. The chain recombines TRBV20-1 with TRBJ1-4; the match to TRBD1 covers 7 bases. The DNA for the CDR3 is TGCAGTGCTGGGGACAGCCGTGAAAAACTGTTTTTT. This encodes CSAGDSREKLFF.